This is a list of T cell receptor beta chains from one sample in a study of T cells in Graves' hyperthyroidism and ophthalmopathy. TCRdb recomputed calls from the multiplex PCR reads with MiXCR, one row per CDR3 protein. The table includes approximately 500,000 distinct CDR3 sequences, just over 45% detected once. Material: peripheral blood or thyroid tissue (not recorded which). These receptors were collected from a woman between 18 and 30 years old with Graves' hyperthyroidism. Both conserved end residues are part of each CDR3. The D gene is left open where the match is weak.

d_call | v_call | cdr3_aa
. | TRBV5-6 | CASSRGGFYGYTF
TRBD2 | TRBV7-9 | CASSLGSGSAYEQYF
. | TRBV5-4 | CASSLEETGELFF
. | TRBV12-3/TRBV12-4 | CASSKGEQETQYF
. | TRBV11-2 | CASSPPLTSYEQYF
. | TRBV7-2 | CASSLVGFRAAGANVLTF
TRBD1 | TRBV4-2 | CASSQERTGPNQPQHF
. | TRBV7-9 | CASSVEMPGGQPQHF
. | TRBV4-3 | CASSQVHAEGGYTF
. | TRBV19 | CATIPAGEPSYGYTF
TRBD2 | TRBV2 | CASSKTGLAGGETQYF
. | TRBV20-1 | CSASTEEEGTQYF
TRBD1 | TRBV20-1 | CSARGQGREAFF
. | TRBV30 | CAWSSRSQSGGYTF
TRBD1 | TRBV5-1 | CASSRDRLNTGELFF
. | TRBV24-1 | CATSGGGYNEQFF
TRBD1 | TRBV12-3/TRBV12-4 | CASSFRDRKETQYF
. | TRBV5-1 | CASSLGLGLETQYF
. | TRBV15 | CATSRGTNTGELFF
TRBD2 | TRBV12-3/TRBV12-4 | CASSFLAGAPNEQFF
TRBD1 | TRBV4-3 | CASSQVVQGRSPLHF
. | TRBV20-1 | CSASGITDTQYF
. | TRBV15 | CATSSAVWDNEQYF
. | TRBV12-3/TRBV12-4 | CASSLRGQGPYEQYF
TRBD1 | TRBV7-9 | CASSPGTGTGELFF
. | TRBV7-8 | CASSLAPRTDNNSPLHF
TRBD1 | TRBV2 | CASLKPGQSTDTQYF
. | TRBV7-8 | CAGASADTQYF
. | TRBV6-5 | CASSEDGLGSEAFF
. | TRBV2 | CASTPGTMNTEAFF
. | TRBV7-3 | CASSHAPNSPLHF
TRBD1 | TRBV24-1 | CATSDPGQNNEKLFF
. | TRBV30 | CAWSFKGPAYEQYF